A selection of T cell receptor beta chains follows, all from one sample in a study of T-cell memory formation after mild COVID-19. MiXCR was run by TCRdb on the 5' RACE reads, yielding one entry per CDR3 protein. The repertoire holds a few hundred thousand distinct CDR3 sequences, with 20% to 25% as singletons. Sequences were obtained from PBMCs or a T cell subset sorted from them (not recorded which). The origin of the receptors is an adult woman who had mild COVID-19 (a few samples of this study predate the infection). Cell type and time point are not known. Both conserved end residues are part of each CDR3. The order of the fields is D gene, V gene, J gene, clone size, CDR3 length, CDR3 protein, CDR3 DNA. A D gene is named only where the DNA matches it firmly. Rows give clone size only sometimes, using once, few, many, or a class for an expanded clone.

.	TRBV7-3	TRBJ1-1	many	14	CASSSGLMNTEAFF	TGTGCCAGCAGCTCGGGACTTATGAACACTGAAGCTTTCTTT
.	TRBV5-1	TRBJ2-7	.	13	CASSYTGLYEQYF	TGCGCCAGCAGCTATACAGGTCTGTACGAGCAGTACTTC
.	TRBV4-3	TRBJ2-1	few	13	CASSQELRNEQFF	TGCGCCAGCAGCCAAGAATTGAGGAATGAGCAGTTCTTC
.	TRBV6-2/TRBV6-3	TRBJ2-5	.	12	CASSRSAETQYF	TGTGCCAGCAGTCGATCGGCGGAGACCCAGTACTTC
.	TRBV7-9	TRBJ2-1	few	13	CASSLPGGSRRLF	TGTGCCAGCAGCTTGCCCGGAGGGTCCCGTAGGCTCTTC
.	TRBV20-1	TRBJ2-7	many	11	CSPKQGNEQYF	TGCAGTCCAAAACAGGGTAACGAGCAGTACTTC
.	TRBV20-1	TRBJ1-4	.	13	CSAMVRANEKLFF	TGCAGTGCTATGGTCAGGGCTAATGAAAAACTGTTTTTT
.	TRBV24-1	TRBJ2-2	few	12	CATSEITGELFF	TGTGCCACCAGTGAGATCACCGGGGAGCTGTTTTTT
.	TRBV7-9	TRBJ1-4	.	15	CASSGVLGPNEKLFF	TGTGCCAGCAGCGGAGTGTTGGGCCCTAATGAAAAACTGTTTTTT
.	TRBV6-6	TRBJ1-2	.	15	CASSFHLTEHYGYTF	TGTGCCAGCAGTTTTCATCTGACAGAGCACTATGGCTACACCTTC